Listed below are T cell receptor beta chains from one sample, sequenced in a study of control samples from healthy donors and cancer patients. Libraries were prepared by immunoSEQ multiplex PCR; TCRdb keeps only in-frame clonotypes and omits some of them. The profile shows about 47,000 clones, roughly 80% of them singletons. The sequencing sample was made of blood. Receptor source: a man aged 70 or older in good health. Each CDR3 is given with its conserved first and last residue. The order of the fields is V gene, CDR3 protein.

TRBV3-1/TRBV3-2,CASSSTRTEAFF
TRBV5-4,CASSLDRDNEQFF
TRBV6-1,CASSEVLSSSGNTIYF
TRBV24-1,CATSDRDLAGVRNEQFF
TRBV24-1,CATSDPLGLADADTQYF
TRBV3-1/TRBV3-2,CASSPRVNTEAFF
TRBV7-2,CASSSQRGRTDTQYF
TRBV5-1,CASSFTGPGELFF
TRBV27,CASSLSEENSPLHF
TRBV28,CASGTLGGLNTEAFF
TRBV4-1,CASSPEPTNEQFF
TRBV7-2,CASRRGMSTEAFF
TRBV6-5,CASSYGGDQAKNIQYF
TRBV5-1,CASSMAPSGVTDTQYF
TRBV5-5,CASSLEAGSGNTIYF
TRBV18,CASSTNTYFYGYTF
TRBV5-4,CASSLRARGETQYF
TRBV5-1,CASKLETRYNYGYTF
TRBV10-3,CAISEFRSGDYNSPLHF
TRBV5-6,CASSRWDRAYEQYF
TRBV11-1,CASSLLALDTQYF
TRBV29-1,CSVVYGGELFF
TRBV28,CASSQGGRAGEAFF
TRBV19,CASSIRAGGLYEQFF
TRBV18,CASSLAGTASYEQYF
TRBV4-1,CASSQVVRRTDRGYGYTF
TRBV10-3,CAISELTYEQYF
TRBV15,CATSRDLATDTQYF
TRBV13,CASSISDRGEKLFF
TRBV19,CASSMRALSGQGARTEAFF
TRBV30,CAWSVGGANTGELFF
TRBV12-2,CASRLQGEDSYEQYF
TRBV7-2,CASSFRLLVSEQYF
TRBV19,CASGQGLLSGANVLTF
TRBV9,CASSVPPYNEQFF
TRBV3-1/TRBV3-2,CASRPYYSGAGTDTQYF
TRBV5-1,CASSPGRANTEAFF
TRBV24-1,CATQGNGANEKLFF
TRBV6-1,CASSDRGVAGANVLTF
TRBV2,CASSGERGYGYTF
TRBV7-3,CASSDGTSGRFDTQYF
TRBV7-9,CASSFTSGGTHTDTQYF